Listed below are T cell receptor beta chains from one sample, sequenced in a study of T-cell reconstitution after alpha-beta-depleted transplantation in children. TCRdb recomputed calls from the PCR reads with MiXCR, one row per CDR3 protein. The top ten hold about 4% of the sample, which has roughly 610,000 distinct CDR3 sequences, about 10% seen once. The material was PBMCs from the stem cell graft donor, obtained from the stem cell graft. All receptors derive from a human donor who donated a stem cell graft to a child with acute myeloid leukemia. The CDR3 runs from the conserved cysteine through the conserved F or W. D genes are given only for firm matches. Some rows have no size entry. The others give once, few or many, or a class for an expanded clone.

abundance: many
d_gene: .
v_gene: TRBV4-3
j_gene: TRBJ2-3
CDR3aa: CASSQDGDTQYF
CDR3nt: TGCGCCAGCAGCCAAGACGGAGATACGCAGTATTTT

abundance: .
d_gene: .
v_gene: TRBV14
j_gene: TRBJ2-2
CDR3aa: CASSQMTYTGELFF
CDR3nt: TGTGCCAGCAGCCAAATGACCTACACCGGGGAGCTGTTTTTT

abundance: .
d_gene: .
v_gene: TRBV6-2/TRBV6-3
j_gene: TRBJ2-7
CDR3aa: CASLGRLSYEQYF
CDR3nt: TGTGCCAGCCTCGGCCGCCTATCCTACGAGCAGTACTTC

abundance: .
d_gene: .
v_gene: TRBV12-3/TRBV12-4
j_gene: TRBJ1-1
CDR3aa: CASSLAGMAAFF
CDR3nt: TGTGCCAGCAGTTTAGCTGGGATGGCAGCTTTCTTT

abundance: .
d_gene: .
v_gene: TRBV6-6
j_gene: TRBJ2-7
CDR3aa: CATHRTAYEQYF
CDR3nt: TGTGCCACCCATAGAACGGCCTACGAGCAGTACTTC

abundance: many
d_gene: .
v_gene: TRBV7-9
j_gene: TRBJ2-3
CDR3aa: CASSTHRDTQYF
CDR3nt: TGTGCCAGCAGCACCCACAGAGATACGCAGTATTTT

abundance: few
d_gene: .
v_gene: TRBV5-1
j_gene: TRBJ2-1
CDR3aa: CASRSSGAPSYNEQFF
CDR3nt: TGCGCCAGCAGATCATCGGGAGCACCTTCCTACAATGAGCAGTTCTTC

abundance: .
d_gene: .
v_gene: TRBV27
j_gene: TRBJ2-5
CDR3aa: CASSYTRDGKTQYF
CDR3nt: TGTGCCAGCAGTTACACAAGGGACGGAAAGACCCAGTACTTC

abundance: few
d_gene: TRBD2
v_gene: TRBV5-1
j_gene: TRBJ2-1
CDR3aa: CASRREANNEQFF
CDR3nt: TGCGCCAGCAGACGGGAGGCAAACAATGAGCAGTTCTTC

abundance: .
d_gene: .
v_gene: TRBV28
j_gene: TRBJ1-2
CDR3aa: CASYIFQDGYTF
CDR3nt: TGTGCCAGCTACATATTTCAGGATGGCTACACCTTC

abundance: few
d_gene: .
v_gene: TRBV28
j_gene: TRBJ1-2
CDR3aa: CASGAPESYGYTF
CDR3nt: TGTGCCAGCGGTGCACCGGAGTCCTATGGCTACACCTTC

abundance: .
d_gene: .
v_gene: TRBV28
j_gene: TRBJ2-5
CDR3aa: CASGDRVLWSGQYF
CDR3nt: TGTGCCAGCGGGGACCGGGTGCTCTGGTCAGGGCAGTACTTC

abundance: many
d_gene: .
v_gene: TRBV5-1
j_gene: TRBJ2-5
CDR3aa: CASSPGIQETQYF
CDR3nt: TGCGCCAGCAGCCCGGGGATTCAAGAGACCCAGTACTTC

abundance: few
d_gene: TRBD2
v_gene: TRBV7-2
j_gene: TRBJ2-7
CDR3aa: CASSVSGASTYEQYF
CDR3nt: TGTGCCAGCAGCGTGAGCGGGGCATCGACCTACGAGCAGTACTTC

abundance: .
d_gene: TRBD2
v_gene: TRBV20-1
j_gene: TRBJ2-7
CDR3aa: CSARSGGRYEQYF
CDR3nt: TGCAGTGCTAGATCTGGCGGGAGGTACGAGCAGTACTTC

abundance: many
d_gene: .
v_gene: TRBV25-1
j_gene: TRBJ2-2
CDR3aa: CASSESRDSAGELFF
CDR3nt: TGTGCCAGCAGTGAATCGCGGGACTCAGCCGGGGAGCTGTTTTTT

abundance: many
d_gene: .
v_gene: TRBV20-1
j_gene: TRBJ2-5
CDR3aa: CSAGTSSQETQYF
CDR3nt: TGCAGTGCCGGCACTAGTAGCCAAGAGACCCAGTACTTC

abundance: many
d_gene: .
v_gene: TRBV7-9
j_gene: TRBJ2-3
CDR3aa: CASSLAFGRADTQYF
CDR3nt: TGTGCCAGCAGCTTAGCGTTTGGCCGGGCAGATACGCAGTATTTT

abundance: many
d_gene: .
v_gene: TRBV6-5
j_gene: TRBJ2-4
CDR3aa: CASSYKNIQYF
CDR3nt: TGTGCCAGCAGTTATAAGAACATTCAGTACTTC

abundance: .
d_gene: TRBD2
v_gene: TRBV29-1
j_gene: TRBJ2-6
CDR3aa: CSVEWRESGRSSGANVLTF
CDR3nt: TGCAGCGTTGAATGGAGAGAAAGCGGGAGGAGCTCTGGGGCCAACGTCCTGACTTTC

abundance: many
d_gene: .
v_gene: TRBV12-3/TRBV12-4
j_gene: TRBJ2-1
CDR3aa: CASRSIPITVSDNEQFF
CDR3nt: TGTGCCAGCAGGTCCATCCCCATTACCGTTTCGGACAATGAGCAGTTCTTC

abundance: .
d_gene: TRBD1
v_gene: TRBV7-9
j_gene: TRBJ1-6
CDR3aa: CASSLVTGVNSPLHF
CDR3nt: TGTGCCAGCAGCTTAGTGACAGGGGTTAATTCACCCCTCCACTTT

abundance: few
d_gene: TRBD2
v_gene: TRBV20-1
j_gene: TRBJ2-3
CDR3aa: CSARLGRGRMANTDTQYF
CDR3nt: TGCAGTGCTAGGCTCGGGAGGGGCAGGATGGCAAACACAGATACGCAGTATTTT

abundance: few
d_gene: TRBD1
v_gene: TRBV28
j_gene: TRBJ1-6
CDR3aa: CASERLGQGSSPLHF
CDR3nt: TGTGCCAGTGAACGACTGGGACAGGGATCTTCACCCCTCCACTTT

abundance: .
d_gene: TRBD2
v_gene: TRBV11-2
j_gene: TRBJ2-3
CDR3aa: CASSNGLAGGPSTDTQYF
CDR3nt: TGTGCCAGCAGCAACGGACTAGCGGGAGGCCCTAGCACAGATACGCAGTATTTT

abundance: many
d_gene: .
v_gene: TRBV15
j_gene: TRBJ2-2
CDR3aa: CATSRDQGNGELFF
CDR3nt: TGTGCCACCAGCAGAGATCAGGGTAACGGGGAGCTGTTTTTT

abundance: .
d_gene: .
v_gene: TRBV12-3/TRBV12-4
j_gene: TRBJ2-6
CDR3aa: CASSRPSRPGANVLTF
CDR3nt: TGTGCCAGCAGTCGGCCGTCGAGGCCCGGGGCCAACGTCCTGACTTTC

abundance: few
d_gene: .
v_gene: TRBV12-3/TRBV12-4
j_gene: TRBJ1-5
CDR3aa: CASTTGGAGQPQHF
CDR3nt: TGTGCCAGCACCACGGGGGGGGCCGGTCAGCCCCAGCATTTT

abundance: many
d_gene: TRBD1
v_gene: TRBV5-6
j_gene: TRBJ2-7
CDR3aa: CASSSIDRAPSYEQYF
CDR3nt: TGTGCCAGCAGCTCGATCGACAGGGCTCCCTCCTACGAGCAGTACTTC

abundance: many
d_gene: .
v_gene: TRBV20-1
j_gene: TRBJ2-1
CDR3aa: CSARVGGNPYNEQFF
CDR3nt: TGCAGTGCTAGAGTCGGCGGGAATCCCTACAATGAGCAGTTCTTC

abundance: many
d_gene: .
v_gene: TRBV12-3/TRBV12-4
j_gene: TRBJ2-1
CDR3aa: CASSPFDRLDEQFF
CDR3nt: TGTGCCAGCAGTCCATTTGACCGTCTGGATGAGCAGTTCTTC

abundance: .
d_gene: .
v_gene: TRBV6-1
j_gene: TRBJ2-7
CDR3aa: CASTGRTTAYEQYF
CDR3nt: TGTGCCAGCACGGGAAGGACTACCGCCTACGAGCAGTACTTC

abundance: .
d_gene: .
v_gene: TRBV30
j_gene: TRBJ1-5
CDR3aa: CAWSSRTGNQPQHF
CDR3nt: TGTGCCTGGAGTTCTCGGACCGGAAATCAGCCCCAGCATTTT

abundance: many
d_gene: TRBD1
v_gene: TRBV20-1
j_gene: TRBJ2-5
CDR3aa: CSARDPGTVGETQYF
CDR3nt: TGCAGTGCTAGAGACCCCGGGACAGTAGGGGAGACCCAGTACTTC

abundance: few
d_gene: TRBD2
v_gene: TRBV7-9
j_gene: TRBJ2-5
CDR3aa: CASTFLGASGSQETQYF
CDR3nt: TGTGCCAGCACCTTTCTTGGGGCTAGCGGCAGTCAAGAGACCCAGTACTTC

abundance: few
d_gene: .
v_gene: TRBV27
j_gene: TRBJ2-5
CDR3aa: CASRTQVTQYF
CDR3nt: TGTGCCAGCAGAACCCAGGTGACCCAGTACTTC

abundance: .
d_gene: .
v_gene: TRBV20-1
j_gene: TRBJ2-3
CDR3aa: CSAEYLGTDTQYF
CDR3nt: TGCAGTGCGGAGTACCTAGGGACAGATACGCAGTATTTT

abundance: few
d_gene: TRBD2
v_gene: TRBV5-6
j_gene: TRBJ2-1
CDR3aa: CASSLGLAGFSLYNEQFF
CDR3nt: TGTGCCAGCAGCTTAGGACTAGCGGGATTTTCCCTATACAATGAGCAGTTCTTC

abundance: .
d_gene: TRBD1
v_gene: TRBV3-1
j_gene: TRBJ2-4
CDR3aa: CASSHGTGRAKNIQYF
CDR3nt: TGTGCCAGCAGCCATGGGACAGGGAGGGCCAAAAACATTCAGTACTTC

abundance: few
d_gene: .
v_gene: TRBV5-4
j_gene: TRBJ2-1
CDR3aa: CASSFGVSNEQFF
CDR3nt: TGTGCCAGCAGCTTCGGGGTCAGCAATGAGCAGTTCTTC